This record looks at one T cell receptor beta chain sequence and its context. Sample time point: after dendritic cell vaccination, including at tumor progression/relapse. Repertoires were generated with immunoSEQ multiplex PCR, while TCRdb's copy carries only in-frame clones and drops some. The data contain 98,000 or so clones, around 80% of them singletons. This CDR3 comprises 15 residues. Germline V gene data show CDR1 as MNHNS and CDR2 as SASEGT. Trimming took 6 bases from V and 7 from J; bases not matched to a gene: 15. This entry comes from a study of glioma-infiltrating T cells after dendritic cell vaccination.

The chain recombines TRBV6-1 with TRBJ2-7, with 7 bases aligning to TRBD1. The sample in question was blood, obtained after dendritic cell vaccination. The TCR comes from a human donor with glioblastoma. DNA for the CDR3: TGTGCCAGCAGACGACAGGGTTGGGCCCCGGGGGAGCAGTACTTC. This codes for CASRRQGWAPGEQYF.